The 5 T cell receptor beta chains below all came from one sample that was sequenced in a study of T-cell reconstitution after alpha-beta-depleted transplantation in children. Preparation of the TCRbeta library used unique molecular identifiers. TCRdb reprocessed the PCR reads via MiXCR and lists one record per CDR3 protein. The table includes 780,000 or so distinct CDR3 sequences, less than 20% detected once. The starting material was PBMCs, mostly from graft donor cells, obtained 360 days after TCRalphabeta/CD19-depleted stem cell transplant. The origin of the receptors is a male patient between 10 and 17 years old who had a stem cell transplant for acute lymphoblastic leukemia, so the T cells may come from the graft donor.

The chain has TRBV5-1 and TRBJ2-2; weak D call: TRBD1 (5 bases). Looked up from germline, CDR1 is SGHRS and CDR2 is YFSETQ. The CDR3 has 13 residues. Trimming stripped 4 bases from V and 7 bases from J, with 11 bases between. The CDR3 protein is CASSPDQGGELFF. The DNA for the CDR3 is TGCGCCAGCAGCCCGGACCAGGGCGGGGAGCTGTTTTTT.

The V and J genes are TRBV13 and TRBJ2-4, with 9 bases fitting TRBD1. Germline V gene data show CDR1 as PRHDT and CDR2 as FYEKMQ (reference sequence). V lost 6 bases to trimming and J lost 8 bases; unmatched junction nucleotides: 11. The CDR3 contains 15 residues. CDR3 sequence: CASSSGTGRRDIQYF. CDR3 nucleotides: TGTGCCAGCAGTTCCGGGACAGGGAGGAGGGACATTCAGTACTTC. The full variable domain, its missing parts supplied by reference TRBV13 and TRBJ2-4, is AAGVIQSPRHLIKEKRETATLKCYPIPRHDTVYWYQQGPGQDPQFLISFYEKMQSDKGSIPDRFSAQQFSDYHSELNMSSLELGDSALYFCASSSGTGRRDIQYFGAGTRLSVL.

This clonotype was detected ten times or more. V usage is TRBV12-3 or TRBV12-4 and J usage is TRBJ2-7, with D unresolved. Trimming removed 3 bases from V and 3 bases from J, with 9 bases in between. This CDR3 comprises 13 residues. CDR3 loop: CASSFGRDYEQYF. The CDR3 coding sequence is TGTGCCAGCAGTTTCGGCAGAGACTACGAGCAGTACTTC.

In its sample, this clonotype was seen a few times. The rearrangement uses TRBV12-3 or TRBV12-4 and TRBJ1-1, with unresolved D. Between the trimmed V and J ends, which lost 5 bases and 1 base, there was a span of 11 bases. CDR3 length equals 14 residues. CDR3 DNA: TGTGCCAGCAGTCCTTGGACGAGGAACACTGAAGCTTTCTTT. Protein: CASSPWTRNTEAFF.

The chain links TRBV29-1 to TRBJ2-7; weak D call: TRBD1 (6 bases). This CDR3 comprises 16 residues. Germline lookup yields CDR1 SQVTM and CDR2 ANQGSEA. V dropped 0 bases and J dropped 3 bases, with 18 bases sitting between them. The CDR3 region is CSVEEYTGKDYYEQYF. CDR3 nucleotides: TGCAGCGTTGAAGAGTATACAGGGAAAGATTACTACGAGCAGTACTTC.